One sample yielded the 24 T cell receptor beta chains listed below, sequenced in a study of control samples from healthy donors and cancer patients. Here immunoSEQ multiplex PCR was the method, and the copy in TCRdb shows in-frame clones only, minus some. The sample has about 180,000 clones, around 90% seen once. Sequencing was carried out using blood. The receptor source for this set is a woman aged 45-65 years in good health.

The chain has TRBV12-3 or TRBV12-4 and TRBJ2-5, with a tentative D call TRBD1 (6 bases). The CDR3 is 13 residues long. V was trimmed by 3 bases and J by 7 bases, leaving 12 bases between them. CDR3 nucleotides: TGTGCCAGCAGTTTTCAGACAGGTGGGACCCAGTACTTC. This sequence encodes CASSFQTGGTQYF.

This clone was detected once. The V gene is TRBV5-1, the J gene TRBJ1-3, with 8 bases fitting TRBD1. This CDR3 is 15 amino acids long. Germline CDR1 is SGHRS and CDR2 is YFSETQ. V lost 0 bases, J lost 4 bases, and 3 bases stayed unmatched. In DNA, the CDR3 is TGCGCCAGCAGCTTGGCAGGGGGCTCAGGAAACACCATATATTTT. It codes for CASSLAGGSGNTIYF.

This clone appeared a single time. This chain connects TRBV3-1 (or the pseudogene TRBV3-2) to TRBJ1-5; TRBD1 is a possible D gene (5 bases). The CDR3 sequence is 15 residues long. V shed 1 base and J shed 3 bases, with 10 bases lying between them. CDR1 and CDR2 (germline): LGHDT, YNNKEL (reference sequence). DNA of the CDR3: TGTGCCAGCAGCCAAGGGGCAGGGATCAATCAGCCCCAGCATTTT. This encodes CASSQGAGINQPQHF.

This chain links TRBV7-3 with TRBJ1-1; 10 nucleotides match TRBD1. The germline V gene has CDR1 SGHTA and CDR2 FQGTGA. The CDR3 totals 15 residues. With 4 bases clipped from V and 1 base from J, the junction kept 3 bases outside the gene matches. The CDR3 DNA reads as TGTGCCAGCAGCTCCCGGACAGGGGGGAACACTGAAGCTTTCTTT. Translating it yields CASSSRTGGNTEAFF.

V is TRBV4-3 and J is TRBJ2-5, with 11 bases matching TRBD2. The CDR3 sequence is 15 residues long. V lost 1 base to trimming and J lost 2 bases; unmatched junction nucleotides: 0. Germline V gene lookup returns CDR1 LGHNA and CDR2 YSLEER. The CDR3, as DNA: TGCGCCAGCAGCCAAGGACTAGCGGGACAAGAGACCCAGTACTTC. It translates to CASSQGLAGQETQYF.

V is TRBV29-1 and J is TRBJ1-4, with D uncertain. CDR3 length: 12 residues. Trimming stripped 4 bases from V and 8 bases from J, with 11 bases between. CDR1 is SQVTM and CDR2 is ANQGSEA in the germline V gene. The DNA of the CDR3 is TGCAGCGTTGGGAGACAAGGAGAAAAACTGTTTTTT. Translating gives CSVGRQGEKLFF.

A remark on this clone: At one boundary the junction diverges from the germline segment, which might be a read error. The chain is built from TRBV10-3 and TRBJ1-1; D not certain. This CDR3 region has 9 residues. Per the germline V gene, CDR1 is ENHRY and CDR2 is SYGVKD. The CDR3 protein is CATLSRHIF. For the CDR3, the DNA is TGTGCCACCCTTTCACGCCACATCTTT.

CDR3 in DNA: TGTGCCAGCAGCTTAGGACAGTTTCAGCCCCAGCATTTT. Translating it yields CASSLGQFQPQHF. V gene TRBV7-2 combines with J gene TRBJ1-5, with a tentative D call TRBD1 (5 bases). Trimming cost V 1 base and J 6 bases, with 7 bases left between them. Germline values: CDR1 SGHTA, CDR2 FQGNSA. The CDR3 consists of 13 residues.

J is TRBJ1-4 and V is TRBV30, with no clear D. V was shortened by 4 bases and J by 0 bases, with 15 bases between the two germline ends. The CDR3 spans 16 residues. Germline CDR1 and CDR2: GTSNPN and SVGIG (reference sequence). The CDR3 sequence is CAWNTAPRATNEKLFF. CDR3 coding DNA: TGTGCCTGGAACACGGCCCCCCGCGCAACTAATGAAAAACTGTTTTTT. Looking up the rest from reference TRBV30 and TRBJ1-4 gives the full variable domain: SQTIHQWPATLVQPVGSPLSLECTVEGTSNPNLYWYRQAAGRGLQLLFYSVGIGQISSEVPQNLSASRPQDRQFILSSKKLLLSDSGFYLCAWNTAPRATNEKLFFGSGTQLSVL.

This clone has only one observation. The rearrangement uses TRBV7-8 and TRBJ2-7; D is unclear. The CDR3 sequence is 15 residues long. The germline CDR1 and CDR2 sequences are SGHVS and FQNEAQ. V gave up 1 base and J gave up 2 bases, with 12 bases separating them. The CDR3 here is CASSLGLGRAYEQYF. CDR3 nucleotides: TGTGCCAGCAGCTTAGGTCTGGGTAGGGCCTACGAGCAGTACTTC.

The chain couples TRBV15 to TRBJ2-7; D possibly uses TRBD1 or TRBD2 (5 bases each). The CDR3 loop spans 14 amino acids. Germline lookup yields CDR1 LNHNV and CDR2 YYDKDF (reference sequence). The CDR3, as DNA: TGTGCAACTGCTGGGGGTAGGGTTGCCTACGAGCAGTACTTC. Residues: CATAGGRVAYEQYF.

This chain joins TRBV28 and TRBJ2-1; 14 bases are shared with TRBD2. The ends lost 4 bases at V and 8 bases at J; junction bases unmatched: 4. The CDR3 is 15 amino acids. Germline V lookup: CDR1 MDHEN, CDR2 SYDVKM. The CDR3 here is CASSWGLAGADEQFF. Written as DNA, the CDR3 is TGTGCCAGCAGTTGGGGACTAGCGGGAGCGGATGAGCAGTTCTTC.

V gene TRBV28 combines with J gene TRBJ1-5; D uncertain. This CDR3 comprises 14 residues. Germline loops: CDR1 MDHEN, CDR2 SYDVKM. V gave up 4 bases and J gave up 7 bases, with 14 bases separating them. The CDR3 bases are TGTGCCAGCAGTTCCCACCCGGGTGGGCAGCCCCAGCATTTT. This sequence encodes CASSSHPGGQPQHF.

This clone was found once. Additional DNA sequences in this sample encode the identical CDR3. This chain links TRBV18 with TRBJ2-5, with D unclear. This CDR3 spans 11 amino acids. V shed 1 base and J shed 4 bases, with 1 base lying between them. The germline V gene encodes CDR1 KGHSH and CDR2 LQKENI. CDR3 sequence reads: CASSPRETQYF. The DNA for the CDR3 is TGTGCCAGCTCACCACGAGAGACCCAGTACTTC.

This clone is a singleton in its sample. The genes are TRBV5-6 and TRBJ2-6; 8 bases are a match to TRBD1. The junction had 5 bases not matched to a gene; V was cut back by 4 bases and J by 2 bases. This CDR3 spans 16 amino acids. The V gene's germline CDR1 is SGHDT and CDR2 YYEEEE. CDR3 region: CASSAQDRAGANVLTF. The CDR3 coding sequence is TGTGCCAGCAGCGCGCAGGACAGGGCTGGGGCCAACGTCCTGACTTTC.

J is TRBJ1-1 and V is TRBV6-2 or TRBV6-3; D is ambiguous. V dropped 4 bases and J dropped 13 bases, with 16 bases sitting between them. Looked up from germline, CDR1 is MNHEY and CDR2 is SVGEGT. This CDR3 comprises 12 residues. CDR3 residues: CASSFSVQVRFF. As DNA, the CDR3 is TGTGCCAGCAGTTTCTCGGTCCAAGTGCGTTTCTTT.

This chain joins TRBV6-5 and TRBJ2-1; weak D call: TRBD2 (8 bases). Germline CDR1 is MNHEY and CDR2 is SVGAGI. V shed 0 bases and J shed 8 bases, with 17 bases lying between them. CDR3 length equals 16 residues. CDR3 sequence reads: CASSYSSGSRGHEQFF. The CDR3 DNA reads as TGTGCCAGCAGTTACTCGAGCGGGAGTAGGGGGCATGAGCAGTTCTTC.

This clone was seen only once. V usage is TRBV28 and J usage is TRBJ1-3, with 7 bases identical to TRBD1. Germline trimming cut 4 bases from V and 5 bases from J; bases unmatched to any gene: 5. The CDR3 covers 14 residues. Per germline, CDR1 MDHEN and CDR2 SYDVKM. As DNA, the CDR3 is TGTGCCAGCAGTTACCGGGACAGAAGAAACACCATATATTTT. This encodes CASSYRDRRNTIYF.

The chain links TRBV27 to TRBJ1-2, with 9 bases matching TRBD1. The CDR3 loop spans 15 amino acids. The V and J ends lost 6 bases and 0 bases, in that order; junction bases with no gene match: 5. Germline CDR1 and CDR2: MNHEY and SMNVEV (reference sequence). The DNA of the CDR3 is TGTGCCAGCAGCCGGGACAGGGTTCCTAACTATGGCTACACCTTC. As protein: CASSRDRVPNYGYTF.

The chain has TRBV28 and TRBJ2-5; tentative D call: TRBD1 (6 bases). The germline CDR1 and CDR2 sequences are MDHEN and SYDVKM. V lost 4 bases and J 1 base, leaving 19 bases between the germline ends. This CDR3 has 17 amino acids. CDR3 sequence: CASSSPGGGPSQETQYF. DNA for the CDR3: TGTGCCAGCAGTTCCCCCGGTGGGGGCCCCTCCCAAGAGACCCAGTACTTC.

This clone appeared once. The J gene is TRBJ2-1, the V gene TRBV19; TRBD2 might be the D (6 bases). V was shortened by 6 bases and J by 7 bases, with 19 bases between the two germline ends. From germline, CDR1 is LNHDA and CDR2 SQIVND (reference sequence). This CDR3 has 15 residues. The CDR3 bases are TGTGCCAGTAGGCCACGGGGGAGCGGAAAGAATGAGCAGTTCTTC. Its protein product is CASRPRGSGKNEQFF.

This clone was seen only a few times. J is TRBJ2-7 and V is TRBV30; D tentatively reads TRBD1 or TRBD2 (5 bases each). CDR3 length equals 11 residues. V was shortened by 4 bases and J by 2 bases, with 6 bases between the two germline ends. Germline V gene data show CDR1 as GTSNPN and CDR2 as SVGIG (reference sequence). The chain's CDR3 is CAWMGAYEQYF. As DNA, the CDR3 is TGTGCCTGGATGGGGGCCTACGAGCAGTACTTC.

The chain recombines TRBV29-1 with TRBJ1-1; D might be TRBD1 (6 bases). This CDR3 has 14 residues. With 3 bases removed from V and 4 bases from J, the gap between germline ends came to 15 bases. Germline CDR1 is SQVTM and CDR2 is ANQGSEA. The CDR3 sequence: CSVEPRQEGTEAFF. The CDR3, as DNA: TGCAGCGTTGAGCCCCGACAGGAGGGCACTGAAGCTTTCTTT. Filled out from reference TRBV29-1 and TRBJ1-1, the complete variable domain reads SAVISQKPSRDICQRGTSLTIQCQVDSQVTMMFWYRQQPGQSLTLIATANQGSEATYESGFVIDKFPISRPNLTFSTLTVSNMSPEDSSIYLCSVEPRQEGTEAFFGQGTRLTVV.

V usage is TRBV30 and J usage is TRBJ1-6; D may be TRBD1 (5 bases). Germline values: CDR1 GTSNPN, CDR2 SVGIG (reference sequence). V lost 2 bases and J 14 bases, leaving 13 bases between the germline ends. This CDR3 contains 12 residues. CDR3 bases: TGTGCCTGGAGTCTCCAGGGAACAACCCTCCACTTT. Its translation is CAWSLQGTTLHF.